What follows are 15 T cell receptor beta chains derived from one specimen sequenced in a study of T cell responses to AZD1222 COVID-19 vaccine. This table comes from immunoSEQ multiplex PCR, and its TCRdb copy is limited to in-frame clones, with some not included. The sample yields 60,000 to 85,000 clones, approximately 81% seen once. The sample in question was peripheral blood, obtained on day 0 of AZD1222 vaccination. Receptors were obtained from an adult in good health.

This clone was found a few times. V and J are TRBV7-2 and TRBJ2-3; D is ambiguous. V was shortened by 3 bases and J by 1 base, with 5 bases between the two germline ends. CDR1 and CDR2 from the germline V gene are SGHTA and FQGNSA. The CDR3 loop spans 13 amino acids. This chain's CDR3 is CASSFFGTDTQYF. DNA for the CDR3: TGTGCCAGCAGCTTCTTCGGCACAGATACGCAGTATTTT.

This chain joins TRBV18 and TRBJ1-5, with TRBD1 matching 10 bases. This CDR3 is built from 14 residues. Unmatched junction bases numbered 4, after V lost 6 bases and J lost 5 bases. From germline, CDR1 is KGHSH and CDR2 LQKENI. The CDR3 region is CASSWDRGYQPQHF. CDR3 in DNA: TGTGCCAGCTCTTGGGACAGGGGTTATCAGCCCCAGCATTTT.

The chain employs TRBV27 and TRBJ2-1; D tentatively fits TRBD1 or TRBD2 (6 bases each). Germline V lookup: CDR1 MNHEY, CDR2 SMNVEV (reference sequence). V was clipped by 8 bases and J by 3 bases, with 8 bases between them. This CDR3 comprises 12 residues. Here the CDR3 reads CASGGGYNEQFF. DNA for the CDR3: TGTGCCAGCGGAGGGGGCTACAATGAGCAGTTCTTC.

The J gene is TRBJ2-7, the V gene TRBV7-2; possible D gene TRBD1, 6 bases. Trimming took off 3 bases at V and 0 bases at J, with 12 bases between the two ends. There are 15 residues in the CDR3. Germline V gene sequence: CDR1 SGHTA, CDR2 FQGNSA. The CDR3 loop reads CASSFIRDNSYEQYF. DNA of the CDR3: TGTGCCAGCAGCTTTATAAGGGACAACTCCTACGAGCAGTACTTC. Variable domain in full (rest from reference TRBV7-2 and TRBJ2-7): GAGVSQSPSNKVTEKGKDVELRCDPISGHTALYWYRQSLGQGLEFLIYFQGNSAPDKSGLPSDRFSAERTGGSVSTLTIQRTQQEDSAVYLCASSFIRDNSYEQYFGPGTRLTVT.

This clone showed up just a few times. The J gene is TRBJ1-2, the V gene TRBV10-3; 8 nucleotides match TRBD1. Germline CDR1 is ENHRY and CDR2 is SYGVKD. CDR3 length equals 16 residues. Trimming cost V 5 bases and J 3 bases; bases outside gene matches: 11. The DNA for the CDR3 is TGTGCCATCAGTCCCGGACAGGGAGTCATGCACTATGGCTACACCTTC. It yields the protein CAISPGQGVMHYGYTF.

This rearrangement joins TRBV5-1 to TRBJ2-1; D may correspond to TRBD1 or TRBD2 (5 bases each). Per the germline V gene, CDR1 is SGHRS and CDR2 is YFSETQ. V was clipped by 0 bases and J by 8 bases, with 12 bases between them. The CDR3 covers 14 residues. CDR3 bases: TGCGCCAGCAGCTTGGATGGGGGACCGGATGAGCAGTTCTTC. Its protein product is CASSLDGGPDEQFF. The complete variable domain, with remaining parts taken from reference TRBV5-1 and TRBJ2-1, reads KAGVTQTPRYLIKTRGQQVTLSCSPISGHRSVSWYQQTPGQGLQFLFEYFSETQRNKGNFPGRFSGRQFSNSRSEMNVSTLELGDSALYLCASSLDGGPDEQFFGPGTRLTVL.

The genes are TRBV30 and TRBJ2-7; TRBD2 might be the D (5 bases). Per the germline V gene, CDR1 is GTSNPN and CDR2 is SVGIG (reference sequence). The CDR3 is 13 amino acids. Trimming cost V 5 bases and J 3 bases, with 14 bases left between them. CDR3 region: CAWEFGGSYEQYF. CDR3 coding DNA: TGTGCCTGGGAATTCGGTGGGAGCTACGAGCAGTACTTC.

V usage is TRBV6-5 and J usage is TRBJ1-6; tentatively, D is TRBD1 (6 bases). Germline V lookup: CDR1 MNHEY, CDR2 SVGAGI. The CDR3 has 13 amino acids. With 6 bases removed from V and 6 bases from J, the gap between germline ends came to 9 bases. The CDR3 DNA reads TGTGCCAGCAGGGGACAAGCTAATTCACCCCTCCACTTT. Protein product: CASRGQANSPLHF.

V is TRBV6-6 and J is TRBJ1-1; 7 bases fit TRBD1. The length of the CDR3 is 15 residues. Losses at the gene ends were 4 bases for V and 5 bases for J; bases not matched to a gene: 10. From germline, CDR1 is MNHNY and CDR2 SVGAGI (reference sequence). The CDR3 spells CASSSADRSKTEAFF. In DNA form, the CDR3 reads TGTGCCAGCAGTTCCGCGGACAGGTCAAAGACTGAAGCTTTCTTT.

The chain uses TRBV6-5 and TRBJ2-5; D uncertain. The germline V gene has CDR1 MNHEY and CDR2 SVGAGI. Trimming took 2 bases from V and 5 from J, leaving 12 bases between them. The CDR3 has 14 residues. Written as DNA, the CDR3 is TGTGCCAGCAGTTACGGACCCTCACCCGAGACCCAGTACTTC. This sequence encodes CASSYGPSPETQYF.

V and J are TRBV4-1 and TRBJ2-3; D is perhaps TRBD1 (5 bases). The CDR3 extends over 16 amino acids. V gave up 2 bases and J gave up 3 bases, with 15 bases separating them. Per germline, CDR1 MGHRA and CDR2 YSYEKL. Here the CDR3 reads CASSQRGNTQTDTQYF. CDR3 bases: TGCGCCAGCAGCCAAAGGGGAAATACCCAAACAGATACGCAGTATTTT.

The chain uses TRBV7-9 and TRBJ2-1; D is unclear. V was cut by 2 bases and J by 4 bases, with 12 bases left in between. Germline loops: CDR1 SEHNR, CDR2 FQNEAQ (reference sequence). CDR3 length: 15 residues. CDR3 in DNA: TGTGCCAGCAGCTTACGCTCCGAGACTTACAATGAGCAGTTCTTC. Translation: CASSLRSETYNEQFF.

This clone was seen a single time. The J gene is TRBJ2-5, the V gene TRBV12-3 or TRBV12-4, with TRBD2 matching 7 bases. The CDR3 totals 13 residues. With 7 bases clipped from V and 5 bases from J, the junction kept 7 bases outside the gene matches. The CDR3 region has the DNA TGTGCCAGCACCCATTGGGGGGGGGAGACCCAGTACTTC. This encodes CASTHWGGETQYF.

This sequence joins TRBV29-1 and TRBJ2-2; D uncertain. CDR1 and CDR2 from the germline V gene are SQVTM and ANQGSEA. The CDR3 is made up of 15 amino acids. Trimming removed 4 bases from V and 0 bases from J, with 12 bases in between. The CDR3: CSVVAGPSNTGELFF. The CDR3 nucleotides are TGCAGCGTTGTGGCAGGACCTTCGAACACCGGGGAGCTGTTTTTT.

CDR3 loop: CASSYQTYEQYF. CDR3 bases: TGTGCCAGCAGTTACCAGACCTACGAGCAGTACTTC. The rearrangement joins TRBV6-2 or TRBV6-3 to TRBJ2-7, with D uncertain. Per germline, CDR1 MNHEY and CDR2 SVGEGT. This CDR3 has 12 amino acids. Trimming pared 2 bases from V and 2 bases from J, leaving 4 bases between.